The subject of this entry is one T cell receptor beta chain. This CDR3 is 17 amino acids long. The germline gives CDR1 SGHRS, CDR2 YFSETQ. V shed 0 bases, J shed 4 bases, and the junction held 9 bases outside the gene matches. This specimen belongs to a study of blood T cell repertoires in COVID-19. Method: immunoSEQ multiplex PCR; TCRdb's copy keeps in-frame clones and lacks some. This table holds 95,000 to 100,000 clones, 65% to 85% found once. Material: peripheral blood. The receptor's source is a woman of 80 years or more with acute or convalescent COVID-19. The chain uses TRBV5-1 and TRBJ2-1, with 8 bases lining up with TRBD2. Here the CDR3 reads CASSLGPAGDLYNEQFF. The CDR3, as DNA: TGCGCCAGCAGCTTGGGGCCAGCGGGGGACCTTTACAATGAGCAGTTCTTC.